This TCR beta chain was documented in a study of shared clonotypes between healthy human individuals. Study-level points and caveats: Generally, estimated richness proved larger in naive subsets than it did in memory subsets.

This CDR3 spans 14 amino acids. CDR1 is MDHEN and CDR2 is SYDVKM in the germline V gene. Trimming removed 8 bases at V and 1 base at J, with 11 bases between. Genomic DNA per cell subset filled all wells of several immunoSEQ plates. The assay was immunoSEQ multiplex PCR, and TCRdb's table has in-frame clones only and misses some. The sample holds over a million clones, approximately 98.5% seen once. As to this clone: Its antigen is undetermined.

The rearrangement joins TRBV28 to TRBJ1-4; D remains unclear. The source is a man aged 25-40 years in good health. The sample was naive CD4+ T cells sorted from blood. Subset indicated: CD45RA+ positively selected. The DNA of the CDR3 is TGTGCCAGCCGAATACCTAAAACTAATGAAAAACTGTTTTTT. This gives the protein CASRIPKTNEKLFF.